The clone carrying this TCR beta chain came up many times. Its antigen is unknown. Template material for amplifying TCR beta CDR3 regions consisted of RNA transcripts. RT-PCR in the first round (using the HTBI primer set) targeted the TCR CDR3. From the multiplex PCR reads, TCRdb called clonotypes with MiXCR, one entry per CDR3 protein. The data show approximately 380,000 distinct CDR3 sequences, about 20% seen once. These data belong to a study of T cells in Graves' hyperthyroidism and ophthalmopathy. Study outcomes and limitations: The authors' 13 V-J model separated ophthalmopathy from stable hyperthyroidism.

Trimming removed 3 bases at V and 0 bases at J, with 12 bases between. Germline CDR1 and CDR2: SNHLY and FYNNEI. This CDR3 spans 15 amino acids. The authors deemed Graves' hyperthyroidism stable absent ophthalmopathy progression within 18 months. Used for diagnoses were clinical symptoms, serum thyroxine and TRAb, thyroid ultrasound and orbital computed tomography. The TCR originated in a woman aged 18-35 years with Graves' hyperthyroidism. Material: blood. The J gene is TRBJ2-7, the V gene TRBV2; no firm D call. CDR3 DNA sequence: TGTGCCAGCAGTGAGCCTACAGTTAGCTCCTACGAGCAGTACTTC. It specifies CASSEPTVSSYEQYF.